The TCR beta chain described here comes from a study of persistence of HIV-infected CD4 T cells (TCRdb year 2020). As for the study more broadly: The median time the participants had spent on suppressive ART was around 8 years. Peripheral blood samples of up to roughly 200 mL were taken at multiple time points, with the exception of a couple of participants who underwent leukapheresis at a single time point. Anti-CD3/anti-CD28 stimulation activated a higher proportion of cells, with a lower memory fraction, than antigen stimulation. CMV- and HIV-1 Gag-responding CD4+ T cells were isolated from ART-treated individuals so that antigen-driven clonal expansion of HIV-1-infected cells could be examined. TCRbeta sequencing assessed the clonality of all cells in each sorted population, while proviral sequencing assessed the clonality of infected cells. For the TCR cluster analysis across participants, under 10 participants were included for CMV and about seven participants for Gag.

The investigation overall reported the following: TCRbeta richness in CMV- and Gag-responding cells was significantly lower than in anti-CD3/anti-CD28-responding cells; CMV-responding cells had higher oligoclonality than CD3/CD28-stimulated and Gag-responding cells. Because the TCR analyses were done in bulk, restricting them to just the rare CMV-responding cells that actually carried HIV-1 proviruses was not possible. Antigen-responding cells were enriched for degenerate expanded CDR3beta sequences, which suggests convergent selection of CD4+ responses to CMV and Gag. Only a small number of individuals took part in the study, and only a limited range of antigens was tested. Within the same sorted populations, TCR oligoclonality correlated with proviral oligoclonality.

The treatment or condition label of this sample denotes: suppressive antiretroviral therapy. Cells were stimulated with anti-CD3/anti-CD28 magnetic beads as a nonspecific positive control representing the CD4+ T cell repertoire. CD4+ T cells that responded were sorted based on upregulation of both CD40 ligand and CD69. HIV-1-infected adults in whom suppressive ART had been started during chronic infection were enrolled as participants. For at least 4 years, participants had undetectable plasma HIV-1 RNA, below 50 copies/mL. To be included, a participant needed positive CMV serology and a CD4+ T cell count above 400 cells/uL. Before stimulation, PBMCs were isolated using density centrifugation and depleted of CD8+ T cells. For about 17 hours, the CD8-depleted PBMCs were stimulated with anti-CD28/CD49d costimulation, a CD40-blocking antibody, and enfuvirtide to prevent new infections. Cell sorting was performed on a Beckman Coulter MoFlo Legacy or XDP sorter, and dead cells were excluded with propidium iodide. Genomic DNA was extracted using the QIAamp DNA Mini Kit for samples with more than one million cells and using the Quick-DNA Microprep Kit for all other samples.

About this clone itself: Its binding antigen is unknown. One base away there is no much larger clone; base qualities are not given.

The immunoSEQ hsTCRB assay version 4, run in survey mode, was used to sequence TCRbeta repertoires from genomic DNA. For TCRbeta sequencing, genomic DNA was diluted to about 9.1 ng/uL, and up to about 1 ug was used per sample. In the source study's methods: ImmunoSeq Analyzer 3.0 was used for analysis of TCRbeta data, and diversity was computed on productive nucleotide rearrangements. Using the Immunarch R package, the improved Chao index served to estimate lower-bound TCR diversity and the Gini coefficient served to estimate clonality. When different nucleotide rearrangements encoded the same CDR3beta amino acid sequence, each rearrangement was treated as a distinct clonotype. Differential abundance analysis found TCRbeta sequences that were significantly enriched in antigen-responding cells compared with anti-CD3/anti-CD28-activated cells. GLIPH2 clustered TCRs by predicted peptide-MHC specificity, both within individual participants and across merged participant data sets. Not all clones reach the TCRdb copy of this immuneACCESS table, which keeps in-frame sequences only. Checked studies attribute under half of the gap to unresolved V genes and leave the rest unexplained. That table is the source of V, J and clone size, and D and trimming were worked out from the DNA. The sample table records under 50,000 clones; approximately 89% of these occur just once. Approximately 1.8% of the sample comes from the top ten.

The CDR3 goes from the cysteine to the phenylalanine over 16 residues. CDR3 DNA is the only sequence kept; it has 48 bases, read in frame from the first base. Rearrangement joined TRBV21-1 to TRBJ2-1. TRBV21-1 corresponds to a pseudogene. The origin of this receptor is an adult man with HIV who was CMV-seropositive. The material sequenced was CD4+ T cells sorted from PBMCs after approximately 19-hour stimulation, taken from a patient who received antiretroviral therapy. This specimen's cell subset or site label, interpreted: CD40L+CD69+ CD4 T cells responding to anti-CD3/anti-CD28 beads, representing the overall repertoire. The DNA sequence reads TGTGCCAGCAGCAAAGGCGAGGGGTGTTCGAGGAATGAGCAGTTCTTC. Translation gives CASSKGEGCSRNEQFF.